The clone carrying this T cell receptor beta chain was seen once. The target antigen is unknown. The CDR3 sequence is 13 residues long. Germline V CDR1 and CDR2: SNHLY, FYNNEI. The V end lost 10 bases, the J end lost 4 bases, and 16 bases lay between the germline ends. The treatment was: 10-day PBMC culture with coronavirus spike peptide pools or control peptides (ViraFEST assay). This record comes from a study of vaccination and CD4 T cells after COVID-19. Study background: Overlapping SARS-CoV-2, HCoV-NL63, HCoV-OC43 and HCoV-229E spike peptides stimulated the cells.

An Oncomine TCR Beta short-read assay was used to sequence the DNA from cultured CD4+ T cells. TCRdb reanalysed the PCR reads using MiXCR and keeps one entry per CDR3 protein. The data contain about 7,100 distinct CDR3 sequences, roughly 61% of them singletons. V and J are TRBV2 and TRBJ1-1; D gene uncertain. The sequence was collected from a human donor who had recovered from COVID-19. Sequencing used CD4+ T cells from blood, cultured in vitro. CDR3 sequence reads: CATSDDLSTEAFF. CDR3 nucleotide sequence: TGTGCCACCTCGGACGACCTTTCCACTGAAGCTTTCTTT.